This TCR beta chain was profiled in a study of CD8 T cells in Susac syndrome (dated by TCRdb to about 2019). At the level of the whole study: Repertoire sequencing was used to test whether CD8+ T cell activation and differentiation in Susac syndrome was antigen driven. CD8+ T cell repertoire clonality was compared between approximately 12 healthy donors, around 14 Susac syndrome patients and fewer than 19 multiple sclerosis patients.

A distance of 14 bases separates the germline ends of V and J, which lose 6 bases and 5 bases respectively. The CDR3 goes from the cysteine to the phenylalanine over 14 residues. Only CDR3 DNA remains: 42 bases, in frame from the first base. CDR1 and CDR2 were assigned from the germline V gene (reference sequence) as MNHEY and SMNVEV. RNA was extracted using the RNeasy kit, and about 0.45 to 1 ug of the RNA was reverse transcribed with random hexamers. The immunoSEQ multiplex PCR assay, which covers 54 Vbeta and 13 Jbeta segments, was used to amplify TCR beta CDR3 regions. To correct PCR amplification bias, a synthetic template baseline was used for both primer optimization and computational correction. The authors' pipeline ran thus. Reads were annotated to V, D and J genes according to IMGT and were analyzed with immunoSEQ Analyzer, with only productive sequences retained. To calculate clonality, Shannon entropy was normalized by log2 of the number of productive unique sequences and then subtracted from one. For each patient and control, public and private clones were evaluated among the 100 most prevalent clones. A clone was defined as Susac-specific if it was absent from the healthy and MS cohorts, from over a thousand published viral clones and from other ImmuneACCESS disease sequences. TCRdb trimmed public reads at Q25 via fastp, called clones via MiXCR and kept in-frame beta chains. Duplicate CDR3 protein sequences are folded into a single record with the most common DNA and genes. TCRdb, rather than the study authors, made the V and J calls. In all, the sample holds 250,000 to 300,000 distinct CDR3 sequences, and 80% to 90% of those were seen once. Over 0.095% of the sample is held by the ten biggest clonotypes.

A word on this clonotype: The antigen it recognizes is unknown. The record has no base qualities; no much larger clone is one base away.

General study outcomes and caveats: The TCR sequencing and HLA analysis was acknowledged to have included a relatively small number of individuals.

Peripheral blood CD8+ and CD4+ T cells from healthy donors, Susac syndrome patients and multiple sclerosis patients were profiled by high-throughput TCR beta sequencing. The multiple sclerosis controls were treatment-naive patients who had stable or active relapsing-remitting disease and met the revised McDonald criteria. CD8+ TEMRA cells were enriched by FACS, while bulk CD8+ and CD4+ T cells were purified by magnetic negative isolation. Blood was collected in EDTA tubes and processed within 24 hours, with PBMCs isolated through density gradient centrifugation. PBMCs destined for TCR sequencing were cryopreserved in liquid nitrogen and later thawed in a 37 °C water bath. Purity of sorted or isolated CD4+, CD8+ and CD8+ TEMRA cells was at least 90%.

The sample was CD8+ T cells from PBMCs. The sequence came from a human donor with multiple sclerosis. The sequence links TRBV27 to TRBJ2-1, with TRBD2 as a weak D call on 6 bases. The CDR3 corresponds to CASSKPGLNNEQFF. The nucleotide sequence reads as follows: TGTGCCAGCAGCAAACCGGGACTGAACAATGAGCAGTTCTTC.